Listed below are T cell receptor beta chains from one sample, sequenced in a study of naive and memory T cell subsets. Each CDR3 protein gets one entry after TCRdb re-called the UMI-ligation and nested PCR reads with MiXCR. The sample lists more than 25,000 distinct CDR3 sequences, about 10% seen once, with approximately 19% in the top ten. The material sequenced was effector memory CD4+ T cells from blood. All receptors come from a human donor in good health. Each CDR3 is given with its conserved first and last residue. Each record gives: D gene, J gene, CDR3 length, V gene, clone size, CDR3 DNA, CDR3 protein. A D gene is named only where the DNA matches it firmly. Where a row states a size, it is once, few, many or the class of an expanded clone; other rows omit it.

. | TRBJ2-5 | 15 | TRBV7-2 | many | TGTGCCAGCAGCTTAGAGGACTGGAGGGCAGAGACCCAGTACTTC | CASSLEDWRAETQYF
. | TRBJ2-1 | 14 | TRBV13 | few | TGTGCCAGCAGCTCTCGAGACGGGGACAATGAGCAGTTCTTC | CASSSRDGDNEQFF
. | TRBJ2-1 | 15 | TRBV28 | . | TGTGCCAGCACCCGCCTGGGGGGGGGCCACAATGAGCAGTTCTTC | CASTRLGGGHNEQFF
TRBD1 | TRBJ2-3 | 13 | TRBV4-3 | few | TGCGCCAGCAGCCAAAGGGGGCAAGATACGCAGTATTTT | CASSQRGQDTQYF
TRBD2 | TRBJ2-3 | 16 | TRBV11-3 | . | TGTGCCAGCAGCATCCCTCCTAGCGGGGTCTCGGATACGCAGTATTTT | CASSIPPSGVSDTQYF
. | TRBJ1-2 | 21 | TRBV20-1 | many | TGCAGTGCTACAGAGAGAGAGAGAGGAAGGGCCCAAATGGGGGTTTCTTATGGCTACACCTTC | CSATERERGRAQMGVSYGYTF
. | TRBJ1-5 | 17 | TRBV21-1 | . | TGTGCCAGCAGCAAGGGCCGAGAGGGATCAGGGGCTCAGCCCCAGCATTTT | CASSKGREGSGAQPQHF
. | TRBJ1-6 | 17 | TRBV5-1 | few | TGCGCCAGCAGCCCCCTCGGGCAGGGATCCTATAATTCACCCCTCCACTTT | CASSPLGQGSYNSPLHF
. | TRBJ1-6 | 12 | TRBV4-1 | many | TGCGCCAGCAGCCAAACTATGGCACCCCTCCACTTT | CASSQTMAPLHF
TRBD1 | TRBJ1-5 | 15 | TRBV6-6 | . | TGTGCCAGCAGTGTACAGGGGGCCGGCAATCAGCCCCAGCATTTT | CASSVQGAGNQPQHF